These T cell receptor beta chains were read from a single sample in a study of CD8 T cells in ankylosing spondylitis. TCRdb re-analysed the 5' RACE reads in MiXCR, keeping a single row per CDR3 protein. The repertoire holds roughly 240,000 distinct CDR3 sequences, with roughly a third as singletons. What was sequenced was blood, either unsorted or a sorted T cell fraction (not recorded which). The receptors here all came from a male donor with ankylosing spondylitis or in good health (not recorded which). Each CDR3 is given with its conserved first and last residue. A D gene is named only where the DNA matches it firmly. Expanded clones are given a class, and other clones once, few, many or no size at all.

cdr3_aa	cdr3_nt	clone_size	d_call	j_call	v_call
CASSLRGQGHNDQFF	TGTGCCAGCAGCTTAAGGGGACAGGGCCACAATGACCAGTTCTTC	-	TRBD1	TRBJ2-1	TRBV11-3
CASSIVGAKETQYF	TGCGCCAGCAGCATTGTCGGGGCGAAAGAGACCCAGTACTTC	-	-	TRBJ2-5	TRBV5-1
CASIGSGYEQYF	TGTGCCAGCATAGGGTCAGGCTACGAGCAGTACTTC	-	-	TRBJ2-7	TRBV7-9
CASGRSYNEQFF	TGCGCCAGCGGGCGATCCTACAATGAGCAGTTCTTC	-	-	TRBJ2-1	TRBV4-1
CSAPPLTAPRRGRTGYTF	TGCAGTGCTCCCCCGTTGACAGCGCCCAGGAGGGGACGAACTGGCTACACCTTC	-	-	TRBJ1-2	TRBV20-1
CASRQSAGGLAGRLKETQYF	TGCGCCAGCAGGCAAAGTGCGGGCGGACTAGCGGGGAGACTGAAAGAGACCCAGTACTTC	few	TRBD2	TRBJ2-5	TRBV5-1
CASSSGTKANEQFF	TGTGCCAGCAGCTCCGGGACAAAGGCCAATGAGCAGTTCTTC	-	-	TRBJ2-1	TRBV7-9
CSAPPGQGKPSSTDTQYF	TGCAGTGCCCCACCGGGACAGGGAAAACCATCTAGCACAGATACGCAGTATTTT	-	TRBD1	TRBJ2-3	TRBV20-1
CASSTGTLDEQFF	TGTGCCAGCAGTACCGGGACCCTCGATGAGCAGTTCTTC	few	-	TRBJ2-1	TRBV12-3/TRBV12-4
CASSLYRVGEQFF	TGTGCCAGCAGCTTGTACAGGGTGGGCGAGCAGTTCTTC	few	-	TRBJ2-1	TRBV7-9
CASSFLGGSYNEQFF	TGTGCCAGCAGCTTTCTAGGGGGTTCCTACAATGAGCAGTTCTTC	few	-	TRBJ2-1	TRBV7-8
CASSKGSSQFF	TGTGCCAGCAGCAAGGGGAGTTCGCAGTTCTTC	few	-	TRBJ2-1	TRBV12-3/TRBV12-4
CASTWDRRDEQYF	TGCGCCAGCACTTGGGACAGACGGGACGAGCAGTACTTC	-	TRBD1	TRBJ2-7	TRBV10-2
CASSLGRLNYGYTF	TGTGCCAGCAGCTTAGGACGCCTTAACTATGGCTACACCTTC	-	-	TRBJ1-2	TRBV7-9
CAMGRGVTDTQYF	TGTGCCATGGGCAGGGGAGTCACAGATACGCAGTATTTT	-	-	TRBJ2-3	TRBV5-5
CASSALDTEQFF	TGTGCCAGCAGTGCCCTGGACACAGAGCAGTTCTTC	-	-	TRBJ2-1	TRBV12-3/TRBV12-4
CSARYRASYEQYF	TGCAGTGCTAGATACAGGGCCTCCTACGAGCAGTACTTC	-	-	TRBJ2-7	TRBV20-1
CSVDRGKGQFF	TGCAGCGTTGACAGGGGCAAGGGACAGTTCTTC	-	-	TRBJ2-1	TRBV29-1
CASVPGFVNYGYTF	TGTGCCAGTGTGCCGGGATTCGTTAACTATGGCTACACCTTC	-	-	TRBJ1-2	TRBV6-1
CASSLSQTGQYF	TGTGCCAGCAGTCTCAGTCAAACGGGGCAGTACTTC	few	-	TRBJ2-7	TRBV28
CSVYSWGNTGELFF	TGCAGCGTTTACAGCTGGGGGAACACCGGGGAGCTGTTTTTT	-	-	TRBJ2-2	TRBV29-1
CASSLGGGPPDTQYF	TGTGCCAGCAGCTTGGGTGGGGGGCCCCCAGATACGCAGTATTTT	-	-	TRBJ2-3	TRBV5-6
CASSRPGQPYEQYF	TGTGCCAGCAGCCGTCCGGGACAGCCCTACGAGCAGTACTTC	-	TRBD1	TRBJ2-7	TRBV28
CSATQSRGGIYGYTF	TGCAGTGCTACACAGTCTCGGGGGGGGATCTATGGCTACACCTTC	few	-	TRBJ1-2	TRBV20-1
CSAQGRRVSNQPQHF	TGCAGTGCGCAGGGACGACGAGTAAGCAATCAGCCCCAGCATTTT	-	-	TRBJ1-5	TRBV20-1
CASSTWDRGPGGYTF	TGTGCCAGCAGTACCTGGGACAGGGGCCCGGGTGGCTACACCTTC	-	TRBD1	TRBJ1-2	TRBV6-1
CASSLRPPYNSPLHF	TGTGCCAGCAGTTTAAGGCCACCCTATAATTCACCCCTCCACTTT	-	-	TRBJ1-6	TRBV12-3/TRBV12-4
CSVQRSTGRGIGPGEQYF	TGCAGCGTTCAACGGTCTACCGGACGGGGGATCGGCCCGGGGGAGCAGTACTTC	many	-	TRBJ2-7	TRBV29-1
CSVERRSAQYF	TGCAGCGTTGAGAGGCGGAGTGCGCAGTATTTT	few	-	TRBJ2-3	TRBV29-1
CSAAPQWANTGELFF	TGCAGTGCTGCCCCACAATGGGCGAACACCGGGGAGCTGTTTTTT	-	-	TRBJ2-2	TRBV20-1
CASSFRDGSPLHF	TGCGCCAGCAGCTTCCGGGACGGTTCACCCCTCCACTTT	-	-	TRBJ1-6	TRBV5-1
CASSRFGAGQGRYF	TGCGCCAGCAGCCGATTTGGAGCGGGGCAGGGTCGGTACTTC	few	TRBD2	TRBJ2-7	TRBV5-1
CSAPRGAGGYNEQFF	TGCAGCGCCCCTCGAGGAGCGGGGGGCTACAATGAGCAGTTCTTC	few	TRBD2	TRBJ2-1	TRBV29-1
CASSLGLRASGDNEQFF	TGTGCCAGCAGCTTAGGCCTTAGGGCTAGCGGGGACAATGAGCAGTTCTTC	-	TRBD2	TRBJ2-1	TRBV13
CSARVIAGASTEQYF	TGCAGTGCTAGAGTGATAGCGGGGGCATCAACCGAGCAGTACTTC	many	TRBD2	TRBJ2-7	TRBV20-1
CSVVGSTYEQYF	TGCAGCGTTGTTGGCAGCACCTACGAGCAGTACTTC	many	-	TRBJ2-7	TRBV29-1
CSARDYWGQNTEAFF	TGCAGTGCTAGAGATTATTGGGGACAGAACACTGAAGCTTTCTTT	few	-	TRBJ1-1	TRBV20-1
CASSLESPGLGTDTQYF	TGTGCCAGCAGCTTAGAGAGCCCGGGTCTAGGGACAGATACGCAGTATTTT	few	-	TRBJ2-3	TRBV11-2
CASSFISEQYF	TGTGCCAGCAGTTTTATATCCGAGCAGTACTTC	-	-	TRBJ2-7	TRBV12-3/TRBV12-4
CASSSKTGYYGYTF	TGTGCCAGCAGTTCGAAAACAGGGTACTATGGCTACACCTTC	few	-	TRBJ1-2	TRBV6-5
CSVTLGTVEAFF	TGCAGCGTTACCCTTGGGACCGTGGAAGCTTTCTTT	many	-	TRBJ1-1	TRBV29-1
CSAREPTSSYNEQFF	TGCAGTGCTAGAGAACCTACGAGCTCCTACAATGAGCAGTTCTTC	few	-	TRBJ2-1	TRBV20-1
CSARDQGRAHTNTGELFF	TGCAGTGCTAGAGATCAGGGTAGGGCCCATACGAACACCGGGGAGCTGTTTTTT	-	-	TRBJ2-2	TRBV20-1
CASSPVGRGAQETQYF	TGCGCCAGCAGCCCCGTGGGGCGGGGGGCACAAGAGACCCAGTACTTC	-	TRBD2	TRBJ2-5	TRBV4-1
CASSPARSGTQYF	TGTGCCAGCAGCCCCGCCCGTTCTGGGACCCAGTACTTC	-	-	TRBJ2-5	TRBV5-6
CASSLSFTDTQYF	TGTGCCAGCAGTTTATCGTTCACAGATACGCAGTATTTT	few	-	TRBJ2-3	TRBV27
CSARDYLRPQETQYF	TGCAGTGCACGGGACTACCTACGGCCCCAAGAGACCCAGTACTTC	few	TRBD2	TRBJ2-5	TRBV20-1
CASSSSLTGANGLTF	TGTGCCAGCAGTTCCTCCTTAACTGGGGCCAACGGCCTGACTTTC	-	-	TRBJ2-6	TRBV6-5
CASRFYNEQFF	TGTGCCAGCAGGTTCTACAATGAGCAGTTCTTC	-	-	TRBJ2-1	TRBV6-5
CASSLAVGFGANVLTF	TGTGCCAGCAGCTTAGCGGTTGGGTTCGGGGCCAACGTCCTGACTTTC	few	-	TRBJ2-6	TRBV7-6
CASSQTQGLAGLDTQYF	TGTGCCAGCAGCCAGACTCAGGGACTAGCGGGGCTGGATACGCAGTATTTT	-	TRBD2	TRBJ2-3	TRBV6-1
CASSQLGGYNEQFF	TGTGCCAGCAGCCAATTAGGGGGTTACAATGAGCAGTTCTTC	-	-	TRBJ2-1	TRBV6-1
CASSLGAARYNEQFF	TGTGCCAGCAGCTTAGGAGCGGCCCGGTACAATGAGCAGTTCTTC	-	-	TRBJ2-1	TRBV5-8
CAISATGLQETQYF	TGTGCCATCAGCGCCACGGGACTACAAGAGACCCAGTACTTC	many	TRBD2	TRBJ2-5	TRBV10-3
CASSFGPGTDTQYF	TGTGCCAGCAGCTTCGGACCCGGAACAGATACGCAGTATTTT	-	-	TRBJ2-3	TRBV7-9
CASSPGTRGDTQYF	TGCGCCAGCAGCCCGGGGACTAGAGGAGATACGCAGTATTTT	-	TRBD2	TRBJ2-3	TRBV5-1
CSASEGGNQPQHF	TGCAGTGCTAGTGAGGGTGGCAATCAGCCCCAGCATTTT	-	-	TRBJ1-5	TRBV20-1
CASSWGAGELFF	TGTGCCAGCAGCTGGGGGGCCGGGGAGCTGTTTTTT	few	-	TRBJ2-2	TRBV5-6
CASSSLGRLDRATNEKLFF	TGTGCCAGTAGTTCCCTCGGCAGGCTTGACCGGGCAACTAATGAAAAACTGTTTTTT	few	-	TRBJ1-4	TRBV19
CASSLGGRATYEQYF	TGTGCCAGCAGCTTAGGTGGCAGGGCGACCTACGAGCAGTACTTC	few	-	TRBJ2-7	TRBV7-9